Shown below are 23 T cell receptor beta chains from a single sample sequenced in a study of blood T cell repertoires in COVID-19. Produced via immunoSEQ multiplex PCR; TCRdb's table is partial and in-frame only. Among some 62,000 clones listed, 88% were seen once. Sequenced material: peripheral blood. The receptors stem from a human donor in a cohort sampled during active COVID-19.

The CDR3 DNA is TGTGCCAGCAGCGCGCAGGGGTGGGGTCTGACTGCTGGCTACACCTTC. Translated, it gives CASSAQGWGLTAGYTF. This chain joins TRBV7-2 and TRBJ1-2; weak D call: TRBD1 (6 bases). CDR1 is SGHTA and CDR2 is FQGNSA in the germline V gene. The CDR3 has 16 amino acids. V gave up 5 bases and J gave up 7 bases, with 23 bases separating them.

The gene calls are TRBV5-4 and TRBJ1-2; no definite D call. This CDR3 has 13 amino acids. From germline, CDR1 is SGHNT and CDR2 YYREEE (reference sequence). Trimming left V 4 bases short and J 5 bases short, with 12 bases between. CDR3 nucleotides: TGTGCCAGCAGCCTATCGGGTTTGTATGGCTACACCTTC. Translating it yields CASSLSGLYGYTF.

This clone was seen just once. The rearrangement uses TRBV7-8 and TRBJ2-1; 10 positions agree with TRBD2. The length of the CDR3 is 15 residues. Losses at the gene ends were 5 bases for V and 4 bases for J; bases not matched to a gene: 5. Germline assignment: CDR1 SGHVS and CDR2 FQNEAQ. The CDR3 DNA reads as TGTGCCAGCAGCGCGGGACTAGCGAGGTACAATGAGCAGTTCTTC. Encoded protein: CASSAGLARYNEQFF.

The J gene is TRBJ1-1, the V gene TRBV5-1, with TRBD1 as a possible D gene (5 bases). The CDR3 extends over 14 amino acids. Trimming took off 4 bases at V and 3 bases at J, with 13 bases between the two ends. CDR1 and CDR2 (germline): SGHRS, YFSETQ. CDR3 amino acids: CASSVRQGDTEAFF. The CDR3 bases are TGCGCCAGCAGCGTACGCCAGGGTGACACTGAAGCTTTCTTT. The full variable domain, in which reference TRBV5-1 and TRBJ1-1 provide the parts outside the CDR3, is KAGVTQTPRYLIKTRGQQVTLSCSPISGHRSVSWYQQTPGQGLQFLFEYFSETQRNKGNFPGRFSGRQFSNSRSEMNVSTLELGDSALYLCASSVRQGDTEAFFGQGTRLTVV.

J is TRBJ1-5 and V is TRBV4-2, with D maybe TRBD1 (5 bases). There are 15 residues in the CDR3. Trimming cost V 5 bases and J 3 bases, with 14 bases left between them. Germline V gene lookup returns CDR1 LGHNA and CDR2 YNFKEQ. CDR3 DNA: TGTGCCAGCAGCATAGGACAAGGGGACAATCAGCCCCAGCATTTT. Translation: CASSIGQGDNQPQHF.

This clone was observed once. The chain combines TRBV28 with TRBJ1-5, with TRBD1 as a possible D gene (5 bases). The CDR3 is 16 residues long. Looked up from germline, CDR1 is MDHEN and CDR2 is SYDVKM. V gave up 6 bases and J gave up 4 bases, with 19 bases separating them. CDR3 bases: TGTGCCAGCAGCACCGGAGCCAGGGCAGGGAATCAGCCCCAGCATTTT. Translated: CASSTGARAGNQPQHF.

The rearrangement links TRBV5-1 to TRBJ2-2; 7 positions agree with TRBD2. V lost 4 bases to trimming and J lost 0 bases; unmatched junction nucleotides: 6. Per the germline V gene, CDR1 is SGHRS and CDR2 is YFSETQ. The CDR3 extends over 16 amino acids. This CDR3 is CASSLKAGANTGELFF. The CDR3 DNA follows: TGCGCCAGCAGCCTCAAGGCGGGGGCGAACACCGGGGAGCTGTTTTTT.

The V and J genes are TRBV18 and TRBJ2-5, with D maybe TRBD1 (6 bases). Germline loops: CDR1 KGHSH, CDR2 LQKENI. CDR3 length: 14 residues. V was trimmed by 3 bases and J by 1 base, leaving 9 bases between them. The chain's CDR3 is CASSPTDSQETQYF. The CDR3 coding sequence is TGTGCCAGCTCACCCACGGACAGCCAAGAGACCCAGTACTTC.

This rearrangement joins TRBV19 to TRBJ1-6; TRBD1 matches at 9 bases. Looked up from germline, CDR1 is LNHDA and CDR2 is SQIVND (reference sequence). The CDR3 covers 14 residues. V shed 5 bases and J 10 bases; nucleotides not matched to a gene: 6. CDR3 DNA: TGTGCCAGTAGTGGACAGGGGAGTGGGTCACCCCTCCACTTT. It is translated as CASSGQGSGSPLHF.

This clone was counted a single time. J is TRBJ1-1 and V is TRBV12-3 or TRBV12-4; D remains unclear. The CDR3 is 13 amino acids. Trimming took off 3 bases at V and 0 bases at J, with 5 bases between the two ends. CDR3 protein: CASSLTMNTEAFF. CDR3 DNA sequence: TGTGCCAGCAGTTTGACAATGAACACTGAAGCTTTCTTT.

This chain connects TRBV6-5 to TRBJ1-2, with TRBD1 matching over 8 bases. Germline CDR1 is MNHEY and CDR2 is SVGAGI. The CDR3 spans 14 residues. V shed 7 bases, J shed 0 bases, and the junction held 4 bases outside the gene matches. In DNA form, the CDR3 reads TGTGCCAGCATTCGACAGGGGACTAACTATGGCTACACCTTC. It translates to CASIRQGTNYGYTF.

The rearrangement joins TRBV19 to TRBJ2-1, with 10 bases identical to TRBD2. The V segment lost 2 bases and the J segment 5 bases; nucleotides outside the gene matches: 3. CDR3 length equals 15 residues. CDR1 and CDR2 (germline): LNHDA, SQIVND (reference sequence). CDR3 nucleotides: TGTGCCAGTAGTATAAGCGGGAGGGCGAACAATGAGCAGTTCTTC. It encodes CASSISGRANNEQFF.

As DNA, the CDR3 is TGTGCCAGCAGCCCCAGGGGCCGGACGACAGGGGAGCTGTTTTTT. This translates into CASSPRGRTTGELFF. The V gene is TRBV9, the J gene TRBJ2-2; TRBD1 is a possible D gene (6 bases). Trimming stripped 4 bases from V and 8 bases from J, with 18 bases between. The CDR3 loop spans 15 amino acids. Germline CDR1 is SGDLS and CDR2 is YYNGEE.

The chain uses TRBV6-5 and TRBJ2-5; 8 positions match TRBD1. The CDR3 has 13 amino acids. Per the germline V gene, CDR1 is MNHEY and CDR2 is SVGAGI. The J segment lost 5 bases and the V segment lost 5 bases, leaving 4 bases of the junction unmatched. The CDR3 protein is CASSRTGKETQYF. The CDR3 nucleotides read TGTGCCAGCAGTCGGACAGGGAAGGAGACCCAGTACTTC.

The CDR3 loop reads CASSPWTSGSETQYF. The CDR3 coding sequence is TGTGCCAGCAGCCCATGGACTAGCGGGAGTGAGACCCAGTACTTC. The gene calls are TRBV11-2 and TRBJ2-5; TRBD2 matches 13 bases. The length of the CDR3 is 15 residues. V lost 5 bases and J lost 5; bases outside the gene matches: 5. The germline V gene has CDR1 SGHAT and CDR2 FQNNGV.

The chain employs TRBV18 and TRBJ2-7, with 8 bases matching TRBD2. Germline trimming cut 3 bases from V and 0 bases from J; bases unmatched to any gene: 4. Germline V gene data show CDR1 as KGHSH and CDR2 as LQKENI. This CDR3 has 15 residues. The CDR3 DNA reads TGTGCCAGCTCACCTGGGACTAGAGGCTCCTACGAGCAGTACTTC. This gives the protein CASSPGTRGSYEQYF. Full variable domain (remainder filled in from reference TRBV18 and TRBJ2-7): NAGVMQNPRHLVRRRGQEARLRCSPMKGHSHVYWYRQLPEEGLKFMVYLQKENIIDESGMPKERFSAEFPKEGPSILRIQQVVRGDSAAYFCASSPGTRGSYEQYFGPGTRLTVT.

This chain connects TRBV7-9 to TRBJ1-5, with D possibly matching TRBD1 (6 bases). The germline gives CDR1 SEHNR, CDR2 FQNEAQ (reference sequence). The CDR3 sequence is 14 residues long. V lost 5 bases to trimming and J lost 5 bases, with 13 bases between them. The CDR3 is CASSRGNRDQPQHF. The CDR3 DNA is TGTGCCAGCAGCAGGGGGAATCGGGATCAGCCCCAGCATTTT.

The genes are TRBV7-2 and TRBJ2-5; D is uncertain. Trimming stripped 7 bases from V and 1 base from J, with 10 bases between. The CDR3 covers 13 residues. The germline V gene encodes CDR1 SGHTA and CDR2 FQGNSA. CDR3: CASNQVVQETQYF. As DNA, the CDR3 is TGTGCCAGCAACCAGGTGGTCCAAGAGACCCAGTACTTC.

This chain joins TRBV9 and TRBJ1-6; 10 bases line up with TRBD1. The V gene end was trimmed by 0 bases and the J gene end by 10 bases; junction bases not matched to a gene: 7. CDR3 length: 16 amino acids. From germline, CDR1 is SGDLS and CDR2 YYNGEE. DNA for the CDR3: TGTGCCAGCAGCGTAGGGATGGACAGGGGGGTATCACCCCTCCACTTT. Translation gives CASSVGMDRGVSPLHF.

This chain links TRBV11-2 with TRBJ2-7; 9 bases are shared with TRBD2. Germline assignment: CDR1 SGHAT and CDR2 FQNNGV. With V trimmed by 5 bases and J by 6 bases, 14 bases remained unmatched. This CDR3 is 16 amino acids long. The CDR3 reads CASSAEGLALGREQYF. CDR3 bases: TGTGCCAGCAGCGCTGAGGGACTAGCTCTTGGACGCGAGCAGTACTTC.

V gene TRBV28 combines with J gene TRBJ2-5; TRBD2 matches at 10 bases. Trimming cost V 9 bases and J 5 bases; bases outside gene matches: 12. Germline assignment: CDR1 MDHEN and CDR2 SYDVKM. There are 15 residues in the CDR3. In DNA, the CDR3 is TGTGCCAGTTGGGCTAGCGGGAGTAGCAGGGAGACCCAGTACTTC. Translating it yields CASWASGSSRETQYF.

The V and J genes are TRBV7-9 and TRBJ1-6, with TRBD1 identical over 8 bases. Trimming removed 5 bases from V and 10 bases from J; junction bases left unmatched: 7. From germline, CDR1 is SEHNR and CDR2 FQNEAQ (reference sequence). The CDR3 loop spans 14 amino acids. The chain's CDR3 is CASSLDRGGSPLHF. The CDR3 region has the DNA TGTGCCAGCAGCCTTGACAGGGGTGGCTCACCCCTCCACTTT.

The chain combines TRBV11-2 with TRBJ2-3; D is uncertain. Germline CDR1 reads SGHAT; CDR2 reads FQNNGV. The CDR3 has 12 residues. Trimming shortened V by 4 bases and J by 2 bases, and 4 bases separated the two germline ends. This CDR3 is CASSSITDTQYF. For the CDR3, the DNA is TGTGCCAGCAGCTCTATCACAGATACGCAGTATTTT.